Listed below are T cell receptor beta chains from one sample, sequenced in a study of shared clonotypes between healthy human individuals. The table came from immunoSEQ multiplex PCR; TCRdb's copy has only in-frame clones and leaves some out. The sample contains under 2.5 million clones, less than 95% of which appear only once. The sequenced sample consisted of naive CD4+ T cells from PBMCs. These receptor sequences come from a man aged 18 to 35 in good health. Some clones in this sample may be carry-over from other donors' samples. CDR3s include the opening cysteine and the closing phenylalanine or tryptophan. The D gene is left open where the match is weak. Only part of the rows carry a size: once, few, many, or a class if the clone is expanded.

>TRBV9|NA|16|TRBJ2-7|NA
TGTGCCAGCAGCGTAGGTGGCTCCAGGAGCTCCTACGAGCAGTACTTC
CASSVGGSRSSYEQYF
>TRBV5-6|NA|15|TRBJ2-7|NA
TGTGCCAGCAGCTCAATAAGAAAGGCGGGCTACGAGCAGTACTTC
CASSSIRKAGYEQYF
>TRBV11-2|NA|17|TRBJ2-5|TRBD2
TGTGCCAGACTTTTTGACCCGGGACTAGCGGTCCAAGAGACCCAGTACTTC
CARLFDPGLAVQETQYF
>TRBV5-1|NA|14|TRBJ2-7|NA
TGCGCCAGCAGCTTCTCTGGGACCTCGGGGGAGCAGTACTTC
CASSFSGTSGEQYF
>TRBV27|NA|14|TRBJ2-5|TRBD2
TGTGCCAGCAGATCAGCGGGGGTACAAGAGACCCAGTACTTC
CASRSAGVQETQYF
>TRBV27|NA|15|TRBJ2-1|TRBD2
TGTGCCAGCAGCCCCCGGACTAGCCTCAGCAATGAGCAGTTCTTC
CASSPRTSLSNEQFF
>TRBV27|once|15|TRBJ1-2|TRBD1
TGTGCCAGCAGTTTCGACAGGGGACTTAACTATGGCTACACCTTC
CASSFDRGLNYGYTF
>TRBV11-2|NA|15|TRBJ2-5|NA
TGTGCCAGCAGCTTCGACGGGAGAAGGGACGAGACCCAGTACTTC
CASSFDGRRDETQYF
>TRBV27|NA|17|TRBJ1-2|TRBD1
TGTGCCAGCAGTTTCTTAGGGGGACAGACCATTATCTATGGCTACACCTTC
CASSFLGGQTIIYGYTF
>TRBV7-9|once|14|TRBJ1-1|NA
TGTGCCAGCAGCTTATTTGGACACAACACTGAAGCTTTCTTT
CASSLFGHNTEAFF
>TRBV19|NA|16|TRBJ2-2|NA
TGTGCCAGTAGTGACCACAGGGTAGGGGTCCCCGGGGAGCTGTTTTTT
CASSDHRVGVPGELFF
>TRBV13|NA|15|TRBJ2-2|NA
TGTGCCAGCAGCATGGGACGGAGAAACACCGGGGAGCTGTTTTTT
CASSMGRRNTGELFF
>TRBV6-5|NA|14|TRBJ2-3|NA
TGTGCCAGCAGTTACTCGAGTAGCACAGATACGCAGTATTTT
CASSYSSSTDTQYF
>TRBV28|NA|12|TRBJ1-1|NA
TGTGCCAGCAGTTTTGGGGCTCCTGAAGCTTTCTTT
CASSFGAPEAFF
>TRBV20-1|once|11|TRBJ1-1|TRBD1
TGCAGTGCCCGGGACAGGTTTGAAGCTTTCTTT
CSARDRFEAFF
>TRBV19|NA|16|TRBJ2-7|TRBD1
TGTGCCAGTAGTATACGTCAGGGGGCACGGGAAAGCGAGCAGTACTTC
CASSIRQGARESEQYF
>TRBV28|NA|20|TRBJ1-2|TRBD1
TGTGCCAGCAGGCCCTCACCGGGACAGGGGGCTGCCCGGTCTAACTATGGCTACACCTTC
CASRPSPGQGAARSNYGYTF
>TRBV28|NA|13|TRBJ2-1|TRBD2
TGTGCCAGCATGACTAGCGGTTACAATGAGCAGTTCTTC
CASMTSGYNEQFF
>TRBV4-1|NA|14|TRBJ1-1|TRBD1
TGCGCCAGCAGCCCCCGACAGGGGGCTACTGAAGCTTTCTTT
CASSPRQGATEAFF
>TRBV7-9|NA|14|TRBJ2-2|NA
TGTGCCAGCAGCGCGGGCGGGGATCCCGGGGAGCTGTTTTTT
CASSAGGDPGELFF
>TRBV5-4|NA|17|TRBJ2-6|NA
TGTGCCAGCAGCTTGAGAGCCGGGATACCTGGGGCCAACGTCCTGACTTTC
CASSLRAGIPGANVLTF
>TRBV5-6|NA|14|TRBJ1-2|TRBD1
TGTGCCAGCAGCTTGGGGAGACAGGGGAGGGGCTACACCTTC
CASSLGRQGRGYTF
>TRBV5-4|NA|14|TRBJ2-7|TRBD1
TGTGCCAGCAGGCCGGACAGGGGATGGTTCGAGCAGTACTTC
CASRPDRGWFEQYF
>TRBV28|NA|19|TRBJ1-4|NA
TGTGCCAGCAGTTTATACAGGGTCATACTCAGGCCAACTAATGAAAAACTGTTTTTT
CASSLYRVILRPTNEKLFF
>TRBV11-2|NA|16|TRBJ2-1|TRBD2
TGTGCCAGCAGCCCCACTAGCGGCGTTTCCTACAATGAGCAGTTCTTC
CASSPTSGVSYNEQFF
>TRBV5-1|NA|14|TRBJ2-1|TRBD1
TGCGCCAGCACCGTAGGACAGGGGTGGAATGAGCAGTTCTTC
CASTVGQGWNEQFF
>TRBV7-9|NA|13|TRBJ1-1|TRBD1
TGTGCCAGCAGCTTAGAGGGGGCACCTGAAGCTTTCTTT
CASSLEGAPEAFF
>TRBV7-8|NA|14|TRBJ1-5|TRBD1
TGTGCCAGCAGCCCAGACAGGGGAAATCAGCCCCAGCATTTT
CASSPDRGNQPQHF